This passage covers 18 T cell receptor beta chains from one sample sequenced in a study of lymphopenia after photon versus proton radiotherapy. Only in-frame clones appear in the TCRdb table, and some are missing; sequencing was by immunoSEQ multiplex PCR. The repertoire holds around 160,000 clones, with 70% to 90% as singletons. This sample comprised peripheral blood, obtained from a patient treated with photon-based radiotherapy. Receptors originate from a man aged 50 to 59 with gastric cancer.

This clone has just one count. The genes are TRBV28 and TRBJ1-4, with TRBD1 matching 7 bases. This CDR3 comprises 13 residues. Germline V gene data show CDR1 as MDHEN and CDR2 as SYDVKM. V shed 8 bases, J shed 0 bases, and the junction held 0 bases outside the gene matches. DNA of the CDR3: TGTGCCAGCCAGGGGGCAACTAATGAAAAACTGTTTTTT. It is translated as CASQGATNEKLFF.

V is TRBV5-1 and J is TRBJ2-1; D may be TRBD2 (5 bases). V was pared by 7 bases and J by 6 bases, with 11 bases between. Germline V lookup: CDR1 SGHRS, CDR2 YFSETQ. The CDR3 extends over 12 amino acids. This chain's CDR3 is CASRGGSNEQFF. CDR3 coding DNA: TGCGCCAGCCGGGGTGGGTCCAATGAGCAGTTCTTC.

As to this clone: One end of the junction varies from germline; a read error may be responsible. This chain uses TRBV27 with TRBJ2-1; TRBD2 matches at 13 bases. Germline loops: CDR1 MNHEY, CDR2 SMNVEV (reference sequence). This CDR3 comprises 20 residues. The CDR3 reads CTSSLAWTAGLAGEDNEQFF. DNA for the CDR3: TGTACCAGCAGTTTGGCGTGGACCGCCGGACTAGCGGGAGAGGACAATGAGCAGTTCTTC.

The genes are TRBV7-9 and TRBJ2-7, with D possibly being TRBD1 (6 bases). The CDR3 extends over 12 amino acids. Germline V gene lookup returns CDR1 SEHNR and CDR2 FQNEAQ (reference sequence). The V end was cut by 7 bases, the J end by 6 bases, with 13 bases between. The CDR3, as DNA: TGTGCCAGCAACACAGGGTCCCTCGAGCAGTACTTC. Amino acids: CASNTGSLEQYF.

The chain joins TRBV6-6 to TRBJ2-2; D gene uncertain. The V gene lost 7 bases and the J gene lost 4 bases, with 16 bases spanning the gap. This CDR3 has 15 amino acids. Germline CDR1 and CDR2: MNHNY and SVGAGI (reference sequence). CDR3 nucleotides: TGTGCCAGCAACCTTAGAGAGGATCGCACCGGGGAGCTGTTTTTT. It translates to CASNLREDRTGELFF.

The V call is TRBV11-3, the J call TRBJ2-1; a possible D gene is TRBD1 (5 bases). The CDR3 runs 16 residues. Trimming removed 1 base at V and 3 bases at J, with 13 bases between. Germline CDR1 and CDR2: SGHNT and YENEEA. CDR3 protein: CASSLGSGPIYNEQFF. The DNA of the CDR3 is TGTGCCAGCAGCTTAGGTTCAGGGCCAATCTACAATGAGCAGTTCTTC.

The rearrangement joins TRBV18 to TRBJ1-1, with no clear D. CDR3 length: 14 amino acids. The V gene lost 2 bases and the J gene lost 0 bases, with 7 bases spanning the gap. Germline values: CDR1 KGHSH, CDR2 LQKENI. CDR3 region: CASSPRTLNTEAFF. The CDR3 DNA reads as TGTGCCAGCTCACCAAGGACGCTGAACACTGAAGCTTTCTTT.

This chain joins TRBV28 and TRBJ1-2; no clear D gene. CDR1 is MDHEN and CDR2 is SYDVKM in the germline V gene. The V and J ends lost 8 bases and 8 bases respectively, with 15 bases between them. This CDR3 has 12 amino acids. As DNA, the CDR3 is TGTGCCAGCGGTAATCAGATGAGGGGCTACACCTTC. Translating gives CASGNQMRGYTF.

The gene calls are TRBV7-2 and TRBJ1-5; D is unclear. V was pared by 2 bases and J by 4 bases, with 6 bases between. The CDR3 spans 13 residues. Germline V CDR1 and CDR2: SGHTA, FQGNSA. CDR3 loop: CASSLRGNQPQHF. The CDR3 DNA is TGTGCCAGCAGCTTACGGGGAAATCAGCCCCAGCATTTT.

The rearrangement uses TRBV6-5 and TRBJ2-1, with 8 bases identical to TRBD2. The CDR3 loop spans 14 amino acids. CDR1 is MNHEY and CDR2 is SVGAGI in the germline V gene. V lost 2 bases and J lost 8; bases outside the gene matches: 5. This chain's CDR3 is CASSYQRESDEQFF. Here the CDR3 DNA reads TGTGCCAGCAGTTACCAGCGGGAGAGCGATGAGCAGTTCTTC.

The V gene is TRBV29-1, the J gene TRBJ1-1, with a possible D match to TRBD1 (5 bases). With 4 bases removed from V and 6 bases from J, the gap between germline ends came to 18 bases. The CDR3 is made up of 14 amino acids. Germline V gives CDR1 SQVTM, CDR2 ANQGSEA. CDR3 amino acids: CSVVSSGASPEAFF. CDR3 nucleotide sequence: TGCAGCGTTGTGAGCTCCGGGGCTTCACCTGAAGCTTTCTTT.

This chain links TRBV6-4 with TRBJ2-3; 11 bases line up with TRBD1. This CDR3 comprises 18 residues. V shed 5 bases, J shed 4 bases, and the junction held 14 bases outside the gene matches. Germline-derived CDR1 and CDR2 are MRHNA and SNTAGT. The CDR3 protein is CASSPGQGAVNWADTQYF. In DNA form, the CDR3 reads TGTGCCAGCAGTCCCGGACAGGGGGCAGTCAATTGGGCAGATACGCAGTATTTT.

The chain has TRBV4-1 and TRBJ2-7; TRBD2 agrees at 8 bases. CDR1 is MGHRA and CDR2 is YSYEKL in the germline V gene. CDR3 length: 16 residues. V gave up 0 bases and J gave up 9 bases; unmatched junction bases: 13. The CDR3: CASSQEGTAGGVRQYF. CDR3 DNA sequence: TGCGCCAGCAGCCAAGAAGGGACGGCGGGAGGAGTTCGGCAGTACTTC.

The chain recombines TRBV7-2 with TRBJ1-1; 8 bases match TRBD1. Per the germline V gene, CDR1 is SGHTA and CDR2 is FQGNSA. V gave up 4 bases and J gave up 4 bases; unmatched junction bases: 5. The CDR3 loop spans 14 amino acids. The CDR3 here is CASSWTGWVTEAFF. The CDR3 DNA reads TGTGCCAGCAGCTGGACAGGGTGGGTCACTGAAGCTTTCTTT.

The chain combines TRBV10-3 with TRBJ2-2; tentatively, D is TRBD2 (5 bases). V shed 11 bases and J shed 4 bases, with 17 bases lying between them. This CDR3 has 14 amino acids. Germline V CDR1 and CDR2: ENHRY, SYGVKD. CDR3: CAHSREPGTGELFF. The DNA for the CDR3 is TGTGCCCACTCCCGGGAACCGGGCACCGGGGAGCTGTTTTTT.

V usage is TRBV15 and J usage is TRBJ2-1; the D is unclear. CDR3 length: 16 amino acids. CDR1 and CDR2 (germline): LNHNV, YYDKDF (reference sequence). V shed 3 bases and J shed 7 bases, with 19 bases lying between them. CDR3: CATSSAKIWALNEQFF. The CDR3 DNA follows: TGTGCCACCAGCAGTGCCAAGATATGGGCCCTGAATGAGCAGTTCTTC. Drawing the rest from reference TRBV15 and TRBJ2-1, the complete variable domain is DAMVIQNPRYQVTQFGKPVTLSCSQTLNHNVMYWYQQKSSQAPKLLFHYYDKDFNNEADTPDNFQSRRPNTSFCFLDIRSPGLGDTAMYLCATSSAKIWALNEQFFGPGTRLTVL.

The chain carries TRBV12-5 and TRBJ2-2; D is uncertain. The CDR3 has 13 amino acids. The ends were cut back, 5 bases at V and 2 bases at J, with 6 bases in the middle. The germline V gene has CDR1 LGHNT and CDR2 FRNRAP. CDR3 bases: TGTGCTAGTGGTCCCCTCAACACCGGGGAGCTGTTTTTT. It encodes CASGPLNTGELFF.

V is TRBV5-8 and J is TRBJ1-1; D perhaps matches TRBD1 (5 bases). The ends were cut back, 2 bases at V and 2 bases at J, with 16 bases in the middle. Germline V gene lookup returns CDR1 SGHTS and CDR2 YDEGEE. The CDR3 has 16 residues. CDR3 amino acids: CASSFVRGRTNTEAFF. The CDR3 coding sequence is TGTGCCAGCAGCTTTGTGAGGGGACGTACAAACACTGAAGCTTTCTTT.